The present entry profiles one T cell receptor (beta chain) with its context. Its matching antigen is unknown. The primer mix had 60 Vbeta and 13 Jbeta primers. Per the original methods: About 9.9 million of the 60 million to 90 million unique TCR beta chains counted in a later analysis were shared. Libraries were prepared by immunoSEQ multiplex PCR; TCRdb keeps only in-frame clonotypes and omits some of them. From that table come the V and J calls and clone size; the DNA was used to work out D and trimming. The table shows about 150,000 clones, with approximately 77% occurring only once. All donors participated as healthy donors of bone marrow. The CDR3 is 15 amino acids. Trimming removed 5 bases from V and 6 bases from J, with 16 bases in between. The germline CDR1 and CDR2 sequences are SEHNR and FQNEAQ (reference sequence). The entry originates in a study of cytomegalovirus exposure and HLA in healthy donors.

Whole-study findings and limits: Reports state that TCR beta sequences accurately predicted most subjects' HLA-A and HLA-B alleles. In a later analysis, several top co-occurrence clusters appeared linked to parvovirus B19, influenza, CMV and Epstein-Barr virus.

Specimen: PBMCs. This chain joins TRBV7-9 and TRBJ1-4; possibly TRBD1 for D (6 bases). This sequence originates from a woman in her thirties or forties in good health and CMV-seronegative. The CDR3 DNA is TGTGCCAGCAGCCCCCCCGCAGGGGTATATGAAAAACTGTTTTTT. It specifies CASSPPAGVYEKLFF.